A single sample is the source of the 10 T cell receptor beta chains below, sequenced in a study of T cell repertoires in cytomegalovirus infection. From the reads, TCRdb called clonotypes with MiXCR, one entry per CDR3 protein. The sample holds hundreds of thousands of distinct CDR3 sequences; roughly a third are singletons and the top ten take 15% to 20%. The antigens for these receptors are not known. The source material was cultured PBMCs, sampled from culture after CMV antigen stimulation. The receptors originated from a human donor in good health (CMV status not recorded). Some clones in this sample may be carry-over from other donors' samples.

The chain uses TRBV20-1 and TRBJ2-1, with 7 bases lining up with TRBD1. Germline-derived CDR1 and CDR2 are DFQATT and SNEGSKA (reference sequence). The CDR3 extends over 15 amino acids. J gave up 7 bases and V 0 bases, and 9 bases lay outside the gene matches. CDR3 region: CSARDHRGADNEQFF. In nucleotides, the CDR3 is TGCAGTGCTAGAGATCACAGGGGAGCGGATAATGAGCAGTTCTTC.

Worth noting for this clonotype: A read error may explain this, as a much larger clone is one base away. CDR3: CASNLATGMNTEAFF. The CDR3 region has the DNA TGTGCCAGCAACTTAGCCACAGGCATGAACACTGAAGCTTTCTTT. The chain joins TRBV7-2 to TRBJ1-1; weak D call: TRBD1 (5 bases). This CDR3 contains 15 residues. The germline V gene has CDR1 SGHTA and CDR2 FQGNSA.

This clonotype was counted a single time. This chain connects TRBV2 to TRBJ2-5, with D perhaps being TRBD1 or TRBD2 (5 bases each). The CDR3 covers 13 residues. The germline V gene encodes CDR1 SNHLY and CDR2 FYNNEI. Trimming cost V 4 bases and J 4 bases, with 10 bases left between them. For the CDR3, the DNA is TGTGCCAGCAGTGGGGACCTGGGAGAGACCCAGTACTTC. It specifies CASSGDLGETQYF.

The CDR3 loop is CATSDRRRLEGYTF. For the CDR3, the DNA is TGTGCCACCAGTGATCGCAGGAGATTGGAGGGCTACACCTTC. The chain joins TRBV24-1 to TRBJ1-2, with D unresolved. This CDR3 comprises 14 residues. Germline V gene lookup returns CDR1 KGHDR and CDR2 SFDVKD. Trimming left V 3 bases short and J 8 bases short, with 15 bases between.

The table lists this clonotype with a few counts. The chain links TRBV11-2 to TRBJ2-1; the match to TRBD1 covers 7 bases. Germline CDR1 SGHAT, CDR2 FQNNGV. Trimming cost V 6 bases and J 10 bases; bases outside gene matches: 15. The CDR3 has 15 amino acids. CDR3 region: CASRTIRGTVWEQFF. The DNA of the CDR3 is TGTGCCAGCAGGACGATCAGGGGGACGGTTTGGGAGCAGTTCTTC.

V usage is TRBV2 and J usage is TRBJ1-4; D is unclear. The V and J ends lost 6 bases and 5 bases respectively, with 10 bases between them. Germline values: CDR1 SNHLY, CDR2 FYNNEI. The CDR3 covers 13 residues. In nucleotides, the CDR3 is TGTGCCAGCAGGGACGGACCAAATGAAAAACTGTTTTTT. Amino acid sequence: CASRDGPNEKLFF.

There are a few counts of this clonotype. The J gene is TRBJ1-1, the V gene TRBV5-1; a weak D match, TRBD1 (6 bases). Germline CDR1 and CDR2: SGHRS and YFSETQ. Trimming shortened V by 4 bases and J by 4 bases, and 14 bases separated the two germline ends. There are 14 residues in the CDR3. The CDR3 sequence is CASSPMGAGTEAFF. Here the CDR3 DNA reads TGCGCCAGCAGCCCGATGGGGGCGGGCACTGAAGCTTTCTTT.

The table lists this clonotype with many counts. One end of the junction fails to match germline, which may point to a read error. The V call is TRBV7-2, the J call TRBJ2-7, with 14 nucleotides matching TRBD2. The CDR3 runs 14 residues. Per the germline V gene, CDR1 is SGHTA and CDR2 is FQGNSA. The CDR3 is CASSPGLAGGPLPF. The CDR3 nucleotides are TGTGCCAGCAGCCCCGGACTAGCGGGAGGACCCCTCCCCTTC.

This clonotype was seen more than once but under ten times. The rearrangement joins TRBV7-9 to TRBJ1-1; tentatively, D is TRBD1 (5 bases). Germline values: CDR1 SEHNR, CDR2 FQNEAQ (reference sequence). V shed 4 bases and J shed 1 base, with 16 bases lying between them. The CDR3 is 16 amino acids. The CDR3 spells CASSSLTGRRNTEAFF. The CDR3, as DNA: TGTGCCAGCAGCTCGTTGACGGGACGGAGGAACACTGAAGCTTTCTTT.

This clonotype came up a few times. V and J are TRBV25-1 and TRBJ2-3, with no clear D. Looked up from germline, CDR1 is MGHDK and CDR2 is SYGVNS. CDR3 size: 13 residues. Trimming shortened V by 1 base and J by 3 bases, and 5 bases separated the two germline ends. CDR3 in DNA: TGTGCCAGCAGTGAATTAGTGACAGATACGCAGTATTTT. Translating gives CASSELVTDTQYF.